Listed below are T cell receptor beta chains from one sample, sequenced in a study of Graves' ophthalmopathy and Graves' hyperthyroidism. MiXCR, run by TCRdb on the multiplex PCR reads, gives a single entry per CDR3 protein. Of around 400,000 distinct CDR3 sequences in the sample, around 20% are singletons; the top ten hold approximately 3.2%. Sample: peripheral blood. Receptors originate from a woman younger than 30 with stable Graves' hyperthyroidism. CDR3s include the opening cysteine and the closing phenylalanine or tryptophan. The D gene is left open where the match is weak. A row's size may be missing; if present it is once, few, many or a size class.

DNA,CDR3,size,J,D,V
TGCGCCAGCAGTGAGTCGCGGGACACCCGGAAAGGGGGCTACGAGCAGTACTTC,CASSESRDTRKGGYEQYF,many,TRBJ2-7,.,TRBV10-1
TGTGCCAGCTCACCCTTGGACAGGGGAGAGACCCAGTACTTC,CASSPLDRGETQYF,many,TRBJ2-5,TRBD1,TRBV18
TGCGCCAGCAGCCAAGACTTGGTTATCGTCTACGAGCAGTACTTC,CASSQDLVIVYEQYF,many,TRBJ2-7,.,TRBV4-3
TGTGCCAGCAGCTGGTCGACAGGGGGCGACTATGGCTACACCTTC,CASSWSTGGDYGYTF,many,TRBJ1-2,TRBD1,TRBV7-2
TGTGCCAGCACTACCCTACAGGGCACTGAAGCTTTCTTT,CASTTLQGTEAFF,.,TRBJ1-1,.,TRBV7-6
TGTGCCAGCAGCTTAGGCAGTACGCTGGAGCAGTACTTC,CASSLGSTLEQYF,once,TRBJ2-7,.,TRBV11-2
TGTGCCAGCAGCTCCGAGGTGACTGAAGCTTTCTTT,CASSSEVTEAFF,many,TRBJ1-1,.,TRBV7-9
TGTGCCAGCAGCATTATTAGCGATTACGATCAGTACTTC,CASSIISDYDQYF,.,TRBJ2-7,.,TRBV7-2
TGCGCCAGCAGCCAAGGGACAGAACAAGAGACCCAGTACTTC,CASSQGTEQETQYF,few,TRBJ2-5,TRBD1,TRBV5-1
TGTGCCAGCAGTTGGGGAGTTTCTTACGAGCAGTACTTC,CASSWGVSYEQYF,.,TRBJ2-7,.,TRBV6-5
TGTGCCAGCGAGACGAACACTGAAACTTTCTTT,CASETNTETFF,.,TRBJ1-1,.,TRBV6-4
TGTGCCAGCAGCCGCCGGACTAGCGGGAGCCACGAGCAGTACTTC,CASSRRTSGSHEQYF,few,TRBJ2-7,TRBD2,TRBV14
TGTGCCAGCAGCCCACCTAGCCCCATTCAGTACTTC,CASSPPSPIQYF,many,TRBJ2-4,.,TRBV11-2
TGCGCCAGCAGACGTAGGACAGGGGACGGAAATTCACCCCTCCACTTT,CASRRRTGDGNSPLHF,.,TRBJ1-6,TRBD1,TRBV5-1
TGCAGTGCTACGCGGCCGGGACGACCCCAAGAGACCCAGTACTTC,CSATRPGRPQETQYF,.,TRBJ2-5,.,TRBV20-1
TGCGCCAGCAGCCAAGAGTCTAGCGGGATGGGCGGGGAGCTGTTTTTT,CASSQESSGMGGELFF,many,TRBJ2-2,TRBD2,TRBV4-3
TGTGCCAGCAGCACAGGGGCGAACACTGAAGCTTTCTTT,CASSTGANTEAFF,many,TRBJ1-1,TRBD1,TRBV6-4
TGTGCCAGCAGCAATCTTCCTCTGAATGACAGGGGCCCCAATGGCTACACCTTC,CASSNLPLNDRGPNGYTF,many,TRBJ1-2,TRBD1,TRBV6-2/TRBV6-3
TGCAGTGCTAGAGGATTAGCGGGATTCGGAGAGACCCAGTACTTC,CSARGLAGFGETQYF,many,TRBJ2-5,TRBD2,TRBV20-1
TGTGCCAGCAGTTACTCGTCGTATAGCAATCAGCCCCAGCATTTT,CASSYSSYSNQPQHF,.,TRBJ1-5,.,TRBV6-5